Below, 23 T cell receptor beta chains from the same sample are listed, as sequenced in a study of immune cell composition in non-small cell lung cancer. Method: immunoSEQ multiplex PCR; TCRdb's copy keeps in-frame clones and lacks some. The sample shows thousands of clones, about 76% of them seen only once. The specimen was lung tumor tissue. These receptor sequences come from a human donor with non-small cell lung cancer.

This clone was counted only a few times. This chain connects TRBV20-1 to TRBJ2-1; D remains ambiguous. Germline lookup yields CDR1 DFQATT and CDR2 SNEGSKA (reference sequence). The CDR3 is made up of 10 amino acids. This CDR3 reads CSPYRNEQFF. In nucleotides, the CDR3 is TGCAGCCCCTACCGGAATGAGCAGTTCTTC.

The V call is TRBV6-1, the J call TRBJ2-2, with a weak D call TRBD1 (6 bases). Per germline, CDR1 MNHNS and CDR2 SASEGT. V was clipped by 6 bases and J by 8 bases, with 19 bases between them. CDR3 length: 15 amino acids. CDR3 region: CASSLFLTGPGELFF. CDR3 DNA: TGTGCCAGCAGCCTATTTTTGACAGGCCCGGGGGAGCTGTTTTTT.

CDR3 sequence (DNA): TGTGCCAGCAGTATTAGTGGGGAACAGGGGGCGACCTATGGGAACACTGAAGCTTTCTTT. It translates to CASSISGEQGATYGNTEAFF. The chain has TRBV28 and TRBJ1-1, with TRBD1 matching 9 bases. CDR1 and CDR2 from the germline V gene are MDHEN and SYDVKM. The length of the CDR3 is 20 residues. V trimming: 5 bases; J trimming: 1 base; junction bases outside the gene matches: 20. Complete variable domain (other parts from reference TRBV28 and TRBJ1-1): DVKVTQSSRYLVKRTGEKVFLECVQDMDHENMFWYRQDPGLGLRLIYFSYDVKMKEKGDIPEGYSVSREKKERFSLILESASTNQTSMYLCASSISGEQGATYGNTEAFFGQGTRLTVV.

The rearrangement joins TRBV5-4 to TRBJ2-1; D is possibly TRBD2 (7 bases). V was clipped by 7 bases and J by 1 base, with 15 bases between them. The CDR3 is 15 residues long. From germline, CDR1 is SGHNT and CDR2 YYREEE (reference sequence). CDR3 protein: CASAWGGGSYNEQFF. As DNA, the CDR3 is TGTGCCAGCGCGTGGGGGGGCGGGTCCTACAATGAGCAGTTCTTC.

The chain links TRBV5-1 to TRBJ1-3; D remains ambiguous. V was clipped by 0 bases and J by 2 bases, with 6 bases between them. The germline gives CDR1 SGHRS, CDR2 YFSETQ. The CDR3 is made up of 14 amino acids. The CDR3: CASSLEEPGNTIYF. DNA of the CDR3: TGCGCCAGCAGCTTGGAGGAGCCTGGAAACACCATATATTTT.

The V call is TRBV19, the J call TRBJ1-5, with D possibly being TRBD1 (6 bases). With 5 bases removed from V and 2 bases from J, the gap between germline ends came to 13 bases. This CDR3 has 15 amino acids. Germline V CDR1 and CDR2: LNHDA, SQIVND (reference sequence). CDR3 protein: CASSYNRDGNQPQHF. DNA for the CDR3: TGTGCCAGTAGTTATAACAGGGATGGCAATCAGCCCCAGCATTTT.

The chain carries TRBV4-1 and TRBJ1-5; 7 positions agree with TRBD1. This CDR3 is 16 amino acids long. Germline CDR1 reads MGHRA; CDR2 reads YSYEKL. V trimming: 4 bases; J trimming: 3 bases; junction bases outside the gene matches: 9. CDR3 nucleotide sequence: TGCGCCAGCAGCCCTGTCTCAACAGGGGTCAATCAGCCCCAGCATTTT. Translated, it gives CASSPVSTGVNQPQHF.

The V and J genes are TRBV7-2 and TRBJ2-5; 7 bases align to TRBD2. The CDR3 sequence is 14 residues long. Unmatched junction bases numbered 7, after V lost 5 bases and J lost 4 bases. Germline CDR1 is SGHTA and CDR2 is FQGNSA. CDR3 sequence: CASSPGGGPETQYF. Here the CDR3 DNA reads TGTGCCAGCAGCCCCGGCGGGGGACCAGAGACCCAGTACTTC. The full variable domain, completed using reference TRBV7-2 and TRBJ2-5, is GAGVSQSPSNKVTEKGKDVELRCDPISGHTALYWYRQSLGQGLEFLIYFQGNSAPDKSGLPSDRFSAERTGGSVSTLTIQRTQQEDSAVYLCASSPGGGPETQYFGPGTRLLVL.

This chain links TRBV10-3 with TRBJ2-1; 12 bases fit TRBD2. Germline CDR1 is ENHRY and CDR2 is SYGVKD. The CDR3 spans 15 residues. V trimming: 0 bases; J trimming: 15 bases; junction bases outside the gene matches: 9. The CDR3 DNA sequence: TGTGCCATCAGTGAGTCAGAACTAGCGGGGGGCCTTCTGTTCTTC. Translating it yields CAISESELAGGLLFF.

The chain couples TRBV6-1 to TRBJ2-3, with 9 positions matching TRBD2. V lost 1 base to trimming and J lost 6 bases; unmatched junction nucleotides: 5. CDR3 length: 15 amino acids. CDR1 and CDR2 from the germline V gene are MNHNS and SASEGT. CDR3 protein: CASSEEAGGPDTQYF. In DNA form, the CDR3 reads TGTGCCAGCAGTGAAGAGGCGGGGGGGCCTGATACGCAGTATTTT.

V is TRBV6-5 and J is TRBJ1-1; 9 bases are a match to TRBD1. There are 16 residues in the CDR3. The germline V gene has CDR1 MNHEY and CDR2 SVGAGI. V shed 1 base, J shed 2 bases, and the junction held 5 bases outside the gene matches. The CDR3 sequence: CASSYLGQGLNTEAFF. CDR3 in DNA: TGTGCCAGCAGTTACTTAGGACAGGGGCTAAACACTGAAGCTTTCTTT.

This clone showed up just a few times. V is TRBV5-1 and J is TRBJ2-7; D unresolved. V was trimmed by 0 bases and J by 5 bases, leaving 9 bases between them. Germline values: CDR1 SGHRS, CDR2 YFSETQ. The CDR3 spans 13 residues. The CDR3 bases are TGCGCCAGCAGCTTGGCCGGGTTCAACGAGCAGTACTTC. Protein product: CASSLAGFNEQYF.

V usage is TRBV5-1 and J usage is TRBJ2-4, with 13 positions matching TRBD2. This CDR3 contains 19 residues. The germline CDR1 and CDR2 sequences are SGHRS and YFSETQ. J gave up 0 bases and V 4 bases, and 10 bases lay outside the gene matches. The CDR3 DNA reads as TGCGCCAGCAGCCGAGCGACTAGCGGGGGGCCGCTAGCCAAAAACATTCAGTACTTC. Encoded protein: CASSRATSGGPLAKNIQYF.

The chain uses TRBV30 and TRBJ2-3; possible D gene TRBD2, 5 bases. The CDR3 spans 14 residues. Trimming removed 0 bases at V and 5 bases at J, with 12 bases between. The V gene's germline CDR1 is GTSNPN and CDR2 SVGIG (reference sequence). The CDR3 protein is CAWSVMSGRDTQYF. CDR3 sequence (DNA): TGTGCCTGGAGTGTAATGTCGGGGAGAGATACGCAGTATTTT.

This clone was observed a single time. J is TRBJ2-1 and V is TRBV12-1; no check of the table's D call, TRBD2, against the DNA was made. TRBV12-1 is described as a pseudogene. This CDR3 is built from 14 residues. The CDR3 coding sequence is TGTGCCGGCCCCGGGACTCCGCCCTTCAATGAGCAGTTCTTC. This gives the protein CAGPGTPPFNEQFF.

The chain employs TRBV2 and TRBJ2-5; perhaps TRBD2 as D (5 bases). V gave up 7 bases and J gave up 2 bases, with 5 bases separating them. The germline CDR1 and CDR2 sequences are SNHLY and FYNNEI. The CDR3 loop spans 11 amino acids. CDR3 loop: CASTGQETQYF. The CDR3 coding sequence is TGTGCCAGCACGGGACAAGAGACCCAGTACTTC.

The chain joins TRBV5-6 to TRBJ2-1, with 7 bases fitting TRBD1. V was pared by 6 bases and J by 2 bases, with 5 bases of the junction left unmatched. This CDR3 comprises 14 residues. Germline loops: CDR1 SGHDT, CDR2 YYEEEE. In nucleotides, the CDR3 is TGTGCCAGCAAGTCGACAGGGCCCTACAATGAGCAGTTCTTC. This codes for CASKSTGPYNEQFF.

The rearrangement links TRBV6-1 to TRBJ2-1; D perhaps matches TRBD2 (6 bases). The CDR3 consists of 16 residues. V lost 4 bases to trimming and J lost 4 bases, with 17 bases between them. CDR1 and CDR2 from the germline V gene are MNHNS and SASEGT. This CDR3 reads CASSGPGGRSYNEQFF. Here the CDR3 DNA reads TGTGCCAGCAGTGGCCCCGGGGGAAGGTCGTACAATGAGCAGTTCTTC.

The CDR3 loop reads CASSLVAGGGPTETQYF. The CDR3 DNA reads TGCGCCAGCAGCTTGGTGGCCGGGGGGGGACCGACAGAGACCCAGTACTTC. The chain is built from TRBV5-1 and TRBJ2-5; 8 nucleotides match TRBD2. Trimming took 0 bases from V and 4 from J; bases not matched to a gene: 11. The CDR3 length is 17 residues. Germline CDR1 is SGHRS and CDR2 is YFSETQ.

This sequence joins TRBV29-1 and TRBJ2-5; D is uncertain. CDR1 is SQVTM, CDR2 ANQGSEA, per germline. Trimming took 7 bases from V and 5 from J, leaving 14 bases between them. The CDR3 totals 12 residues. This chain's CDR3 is CSARSSGETQYF. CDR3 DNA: TGCAGCGCTCGAAGCTCCGGGGAGACCCAGTACTTC.

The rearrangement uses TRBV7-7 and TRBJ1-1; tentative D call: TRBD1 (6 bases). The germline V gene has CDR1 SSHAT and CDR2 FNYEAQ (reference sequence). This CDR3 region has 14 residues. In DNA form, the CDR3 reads TGTGCTAGCCAAAACCGGGACAAAAACACTGAAGCTTTCTTT. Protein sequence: CASQNRDKNTEAFF. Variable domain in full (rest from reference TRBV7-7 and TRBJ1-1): GAGVSQSPRYKVTKRGQDVTLRCDPISSHATLYWYQQALGQGPEFLTYFNYEAQPDKSGLPSDRFSAERPEGSISTLTIQRTEQRDSAMYRCASQNRDKNTEAFFGQGTRLTVV.

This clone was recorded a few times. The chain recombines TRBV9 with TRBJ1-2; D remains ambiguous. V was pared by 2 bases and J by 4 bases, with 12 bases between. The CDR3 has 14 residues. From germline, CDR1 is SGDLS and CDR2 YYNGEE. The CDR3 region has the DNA TGTGCCAGCAGCGTTGGAGTAAATAGCTATGGCTACACCTTC. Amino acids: CASSVGVNSYGYTF.

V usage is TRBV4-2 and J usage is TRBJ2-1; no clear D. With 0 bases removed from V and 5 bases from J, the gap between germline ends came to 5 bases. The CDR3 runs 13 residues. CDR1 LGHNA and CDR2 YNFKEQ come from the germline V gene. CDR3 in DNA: TGTGCCAGCAGCCAAGACCTAGACAATGAGCAGTTCTTC. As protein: CASSQDLDNEQFF.